This T cell receptor (beta chain) emerged from a study of shared clonotypes between healthy human individuals. Study results and caveats: Sharing of clonotypes among donors was expected to vary with sequencing depth. In contrast to clonotypes shared by all four donors, non-shared clonotypes had lower generation probabilities.

Sequencing used immunoSEQ multiplex PCR; TCRdb keeps in-frame clones, though not all of them. Among about 2.4 million clones listed, 93% were seen once. Trimming stripped 4 bases from V and 3 bases from J, with 10 bases between. Germline CDR1 and CDR2: MNHNS and SASEGT. The CDR3 is 14 residues long. On this clone itself: Its target is unknown.

The sequenced material came from naive CD4+ T cells from PBMCs. Regarding subset: CD45RA+ positively selected. The chain links TRBV6-1 to TRBJ1-5; D is uncertain. The receptor's source is a man in his late teens or twenties in good health. Some clones in this sample may be carry-over from other donors' samples. In nucleotides, the CDR3 is TGTGCCAGCAGTGTTGGACTGATCAATCAGCCCCAGCATTTT. This encodes CASSVGLINQPQHF.